What follows is one T cell receptor (beta chain) and its context. The V gene's germline CDR1 is WNHNN and CDR2 SYGVQD (reference sequence). The CDR3 loop spans 15 amino acids. The V segment lost 0 bases and the J segment 10 bases; nucleotides outside the gene matches: 6. These data belong to a study of T cell changes during pregnancy in multiple sclerosis. Clones were read by immunoSEQ multiplex PCR, and TCRdb kept only the in-frame ones, dropping some. Of 30,000 to 45,000 clones listed, about 92% were seen once; the top ten hold under 30%. The specimen was CD8+ T cells from peripheral blood mononuclear cells, collected before pregnancy. The sequence was collected from a female donor with multiple sclerosis, enrolled in a pregnancy study. J is TRBJ1-1 and V is TRBV10-1; 12 nucleotides match TRBD1. CDR3 protein: CASSESPGQGAGAFF. The DNA for the CDR3 is TGCGCCAGCAGTGAGTCCCCGGGACAGGGGGCCGGAGCTTTCTTT.